The 26 T cell receptor beta chains below were found in one sample sequenced in a study of cytomegalovirus exposure and HLA in healthy donors. The PCR had 60 Vbeta and 13 Jbeta primers. Assay used: immunoSEQ multiplex PCR; TCRdb lists only in-frame clones, some missing. The table has roughly 200,000 clones, approximately 79% seen once. What was sequenced was PBMCs. These receptors came from a man aged 50-59 years in good health and CMV-seronegative.

The V gene is TRBV27, the J gene TRBJ2-7; 9 nucleotides align to TRBD1. Germline CDR1 is MNHEY and CDR2 is SMNVEV (reference sequence). This CDR3 spans 15 amino acids. The junction had 7 bases not matched to a gene; V was cut back by 2 bases and J by 5 bases. The DNA for the CDR3 is TGTGCCAGCAGTTTAAGGGGGGACAGGGTCCACGAGCAGTACTTC. Translated: CASSLRGDRVHEQYF.

CDR3 sequence (DNA): TGCAGCGTAACTGGAGTTAGAAGTGACGAGCAGTACTTC. It specifies CSVTGVRSDEQYF. The chain is built from TRBV29-1 and TRBJ2-7; D not resolved. CDR3 length: 13 amino acids. Deletions cut 6 bases from V and 5 bases from J, with 17 bases between. In germline, CDR1 is SQVTM, CDR2 ANQGSEA.

Concerning this clone itself: At one boundary the junction diverges from the germline segment, which might be a read error. The chain links TRBV9 to TRBJ2-4, with 10 bases that match TRBD1. The CDR3 is made up of 16 amino acids. Germline V CDR1 and CDR2: SGDLS, YYNGEE. The CDR3 coding sequence is TGTGCCAGCAGCGCGACAGGGGGCCTAGCCAAAAACAGTCAGTACTTC. Protein product: CASSATGGLAKNSQYF.

Of note for this clone: Other nucleotide sequences in the sample specify the same CDR3. The CDR3 is CASSLGTGPYEQYF. The CDR3 region has the DNA TGCGCCAGCAGCTTGGGGACAGGACCCTACGAGCAGTACTTC. The chain is built from TRBV5-1 and TRBJ2-7; 7 nucleotides agree with TRBD1. The germline V gene encodes CDR1 SGHRS and CDR2 YFSETQ. The CDR3 is 14 residues long. The junction had 2 bases not matched to a gene; V was cut back by 0 bases and J by 2 bases.

The rearrangement links TRBV6-1 to TRBJ2-1; D possibly corresponds to TRBD2 (5 bases). The CDR3 runs 12 residues. CDR1 and CDR2 from the germline V gene are MNHNS and SASEGT. V dropped 4 bases and J dropped 8 bases, with 9 bases sitting between them. CDR3 amino acids: CASSGGSYEQFF. The CDR3 DNA sequence: TGTGCCAGCAGTGGAGGGAGCTATGAGCAGTTCTTC.

J is TRBJ1-5 and V is TRBV19, with D perhaps matching TRBD1 (5 bases). V lost 6 bases to trimming and J lost 7 bases, with 16 bases between them. Per germline, CDR1 LNHDA and CDR2 SQIVND (reference sequence). The CDR3 contains 14 residues. This CDR3 reads CASSPGYRSQPQHF. The CDR3 region has the DNA TGTGCCAGTAGCCCAGGGTATCGGAGCCAGCCCCAGCATTTT.

Concerning this clone itself: Other DNA sequences in this specimen translate into the identical CDR3. V usage is TRBV15 and J usage is TRBJ2-3, with D tentatively TRBD1 (6 bases). With 5 bases removed from V and 8 bases from J, the gap between germline ends came to 23 bases. CDR1 and CDR2 (germline): LNHNV, YYDKDF (reference sequence). The CDR3 is 16 residues long. CDR3 DNA: TGTGCCACCAGCGGGAGACAGGACCCAGCAAGGGGTACGCAGTATTTT. Translating gives CATSGRQDPARGTQYF.

This chain connects TRBV19 to TRBJ2-7, with 8 nucleotides matching TRBD1. The CDR3 loop spans 15 amino acids. CDR1 is LNHDA and CDR2 is SQIVND in the germline V gene (reference sequence). The V and J ends lost 1 base and 3 bases, in that order; junction bases with no gene match: 5. Here the CDR3 DNA reads TGTGCCAGTAGTATAGGGGCCGGACAGGGCTACGAGCAGTACTTC. As protein: CASSIGAGQGYEQYF.

V usage is TRBV9 and J usage is TRBJ2-1; D not resolved. The CDR3 contains 16 residues. Germline loops: CDR1 SGDLS, CDR2 YYNGEE. Trimming took 4 bases from V and 0 from J, leaving 14 bases between them. The CDR3: CASSPGAPSSYNEQFF. The CDR3 nucleotides are TGTGCCAGCAGCCCCGGAGCGCCGAGCTCCTACAATGAGCAGTTCTTC.

The J gene is TRBJ2-5, the V gene TRBV5-1; 8 bases are a match to TRBD1. The J call may be mistaken, given a closer DNA end match to TRBJ2-7. Per the germline V gene, CDR1 is SGHRS and CDR2 is YFSETQ. The CDR3 loop spans 17 amino acids. The CDR3 DNA reads TGCGCCAGCAGCACGGACAGGGTAGATTTGCTCCCCTACGAGCAGTACTTC. Amino acids: CASSTDRVDLLPYEQYF.

The CDR3 bases are TGTGCCAGCTCACCACAAACTAGCGGGAGCGGGGAGCTGTTTTTT. As protein: CASSPQTSGSGELFF. V is TRBV18 and J is TRBJ2-2; 11 bases are a match to TRBD2. The length of the CDR3 is 15 residues. Looked up from germline, CDR1 is KGHSH and CDR2 is LQKENI. V shed 1 base and J 7 bases; nucleotides not matched to a gene: 2.

The J gene is TRBJ2-2, the V gene TRBV7-9; perhaps TRBD1 as D (5 bases). V was clipped by 2 bases and J by 4 bases, with 11 bases between them. The CDR3 contains 15 residues. Germline CDR1 SEHNR, CDR2 FQNEAQ (reference sequence). In DNA, the CDR3 is TGTGCCAGCAGCTTAAGGCAGGGTGGCACCGGGGAGCTGTTTTTT. Amino acids: CASSLRQGGTGELFF.

This chain joins TRBV27 and TRBJ1-6; D is possibly TRBD1 (5 bases). With 0 bases removed from V and 8 bases from J, the gap between germline ends came to 14 bases. CDR1 is MNHEY, CDR2 SMNVEV, per germline (reference sequence). The CDR3 has 16 residues. The CDR3, as DNA: TGTGCCAGCAGTTTATCGACCGGGACTGGCTATTCACCCCTCCACTTT. It specifies CASSLSTGTGYSPLHF.

The sample holds a few counts of this clone. In nucleotides, the CDR3 is TGTGCCTGGAGTACTACGGGGTCGGCAGGTCCATTGGCTTTCTTT. It translates to CAWSTTGSAGPLAFF. V and J are TRBV30 and TRBJ1-1; D call uncertain. Germline V gene sequence: CDR1 GTSNPN, CDR2 SVGIG (reference sequence). The length of the CDR3 is 15 residues. Deletions cut 2 bases from V and 11 bases from J, with 24 bases between.

V and J are TRBV28 and TRBJ2-7; 9 bases match TRBD2. This CDR3 is built from 19 residues. Germline V gives CDR1 MDHEN, CDR2 SYDVKM. Germline trimming cut 4 bases from V and 3 bases from J; bases unmatched to any gene: 19. In DNA form, the CDR3 reads TGTGCCAGCAGTTCCCCAACCCCCCTCACTAGCGGGTCCTTCTACGAGCAGTACTTC. Amino acids: CASSSPTPLTSGSFYEQYF. The complete variable domain, with remaining parts taken from reference TRBV28 and TRBJ2-7, reads DVKVTQSSRYLVKRTGEKVFLECVQDMDHENMFWYRQDPGLGLRLIYFSYDVKMKEKGDIPEGYSVSREKKERFSLILESASTNQTSMYLCASSSPTPLTSGSFYEQYFGPGTRLTVT.

The chain couples TRBV11-2 to TRBJ1-2; D gene ambiguous. This CDR3 spans 9 amino acids. CDR1 and CDR2 from the germline V gene are SGHAT and FQNNGV. The V end lost 3 bases, the J end lost 13 bases, and 6 bases lay between the germline ends. CDR3 in DNA: TGTGCCAGCAGCTTGCCGGTCACCTTC. Translated: CASSLPVTF.

The CDR3 DNA reads as TGCAGCGTTGCGGGGACAGATCCCAATCAGCCCCAGCATTTT. This translates into CSVAGTDPNQPQHF. The chain joins TRBV29-1 to TRBJ1-5; the match to TRBD1 covers 7 bases. Per the germline V gene, CDR1 is SQVTM and CDR2 is ANQGSEA. The CDR3 covers 14 residues. V shed 4 bases, J shed 3 bases, and the junction held 6 bases outside the gene matches.

The chain recombines TRBV5-1 with TRBJ2-5, with D possibly matching TRBD1 (5 bases). V lost 1 base and J 2 bases, leaving 18 bases between the germline ends. CDR1 and CDR2 from the germline V gene are SGHRS and YFSETQ. CDR3 size: 17 residues. The CDR3 is CASSLHQGAATQETQYF. CDR3 in DNA: TGCGCCAGCAGCTTGCACCAAGGGGCTGCTACTCAAGAGACCCAGTACTTC.

In this sample, this clone turned up once. The rearrangement links TRBV19 to TRBJ1-1; unclear D gene. The V and J ends lost 0 bases and 10 bases respectively, with 12 bases between them. Germline V gene lookup returns CDR1 LNHDA and CDR2 SQIVND (reference sequence). CDR3 length: 13 residues. The CDR3 bases are TGTGCCAGTAGTATAGATCGGAGCCTGGGAGCTTTCTTT. It specifies CASSIDRSLGAFF.

This clone was detected only once. The chain carries TRBV11-2 and TRBJ2-3; 9 nucleotides align to TRBD2. The CDR3 runs to 17 residues. The V segment lost 6 bases and the J segment 3 bases; nucleotides outside the gene matches: 13. Per germline, CDR1 SGHAT and CDR2 FQNNGV. The CDR3 sequence is CASRGPLAGRRTDTQYF. The CDR3 DNA sequence: TGTGCCAGCAGAGGGCCCCTAGCGGGACGGAGGACAGATACGCAGTATTTT.

The V call is TRBV5-1, the J call TRBJ2-7, with TRBD1 matching 10 bases. Germline V gene lookup returns CDR1 SGHRS and CDR2 YFSETQ. CDR3 length: 15 amino acids. Trimming at V came to 6 bases and at J to 4 bases, leaving 10 bases not matched to a gene. CDR3 DNA sequence: TGCGCCAGCACCCCTGGGACAGGGGAGGCGTACGAGCAGTACTTC. The encoded protein is CASTPGTGEAYEQYF.

This clone has more than one count but fewer than ten. CDR3 in DNA: TGTGCCAGCAGTGAACCTACCTACGAGCAGTACTTC. This sequence encodes CASSEPTYEQYF. This chain connects TRBV6-1 to TRBJ2-7, with D uncertain. The V and J ends lost 2 bases and 2 bases respectively, with 4 bases between them. Germline lookup yields CDR1 MNHNS and CDR2 SASEGT. The CDR3 is 12 amino acids.

This chain uses TRBV7-3 with TRBJ1-1, with 8 bases lining up with TRBD1. Per germline, CDR1 SGHTA and CDR2 FQGTGA. The CDR3 sequence is 13 residues long. V gave up 1 base and J gave up 7 bases; unmatched junction bases: 2. This chain's CDR3 is CASSLMGTGEAFF. The CDR3 bases are TGTGCCAGCAGCTTAATGGGGACAGGTGAAGCTTTCTTT.

Only a few counts were recorded for this clone. V usage is TRBV19 and J usage is TRBJ1-4, with 7 bases matching TRBD1. Germline V lookup: CDR1 LNHDA, CDR2 SQIVND (reference sequence). Trimming cost V 9 bases and J 8 bases; bases outside gene matches: 9. The CDR3 extends over 13 amino acids. CDR3 sequence (DNA): TGTGCCAGCGCTCACAGGGGTGACGAAAAACTGTTTTTT. Its translation: CASAHRGDEKLFF.

This clone was recorded only once. V is TRBV7-2 and J is TRBJ1-5; a weak D match, TRBD1 (5 bases). The CDR3 runs to 13 residues. V was shortened by 3 bases and J by 7 bases, with 10 bases between the two germline ends. CDR1 and CDR2 from the germline V gene are SGHTA and FQGNSA. Written as DNA, the CDR3 is TGTGCCAGCAGCTTTGGCAACAGGCAGCCCCAGCATTTT. Translated, it gives CASSFGNRQPQHF.

V usage is TRBV7-9 and J usage is TRBJ1-1; the match to TRBD1 covers 8 bases. This CDR3 has 13 amino acids. From germline, CDR1 is SEHNR and CDR2 FQNEAQ (reference sequence). V shed 5 bases and J 4 bases; nucleotides not matched to a gene: 3. Here the CDR3 reads CASSLDRVTEAFF. CDR3 nucleotides: TGTGCCAGCAGCCTGGACAGGGTCACTGAAGCTTTCTTT.